The T cell receptor beta chain under discussion was sequenced for a study of T cells in Graves' hyperthyroidism and ophthalmopathy. Study-level information: Peripheral blood was acquired at first diagnosis, ahead of any therapy whatsoever. Findings and caveats of the study: Blood also held most thyroid clonotypes expanded beyond 0.001.

The CDR3 is made up of 13 amino acids. Trimming removed 3 bases at V and 4 bases at J, with 10 bases between. CDR1 and CDR2 from the germline V gene are SGHAT and FQNNGV. Amplified TCR beta CDR3 regions came from RNA transcripts. TCR CDR3 regions were first amplified by RT-PCR with HTBI primers. From the multiplex PCR reads, TCRdb called clonotypes with MiXCR, one entry per CDR3 protein. The sample yields more than 350,000 distinct CDR3 sequences, about a sixth seen once. This clonotype was seen repeatedly, ten times or more. The antigen is undetermined. Patients aged 18 to 65 had newly diagnosed hyperthyroidism of under 2 months' duration. Orbital computed tomography, thyroid ultrasound, serum thyroxine and TRAb, and clinical symptoms together informed the diagnoses.

The TCR was taken from a woman in her 30s with Graves' hyperthyroidism that later progressed to Graves' ophthalmopathy. The gene calls are TRBV11-2 and TRBJ2-7; a possible D gene is TRBD2 (6 bases). Sequencing was performed on blood. CDR3 nucleotides: TGTGCCAGCAGCTTGGGGACTGTATACGAGCAGTACTTC. It yields the protein CASSLGTVYEQYF.